This entry lists 10 T cell receptor beta chains sequenced from one sample in a study of monozygotic twins with inflammatory bowel disease. TCRdb reprocessed the 5' RACE reads and keeps a single row for each CDR3 protein, giving no DNA. The sample has some 400,000 distinct CDR3 sequences. What was sequenced was blood. These receptor sequences come from a human donor with ulcerative colitis or Crohn's disease, or a healthy co-twin of an affected twin (not recorded which).

The chain combines TRBV19 with TRBJ1-5; TCRdb lists TRBD1, though no DNA is available to test this call. This CDR3 has 15 amino acids. Germline lookup yields CDR1 LNHDA and CDR2 SQIVND (reference sequence). CDR3 in amino acids: CASRGGRGGNQPQHF.

The rearrangement joins TRBV5-4 to TRBJ2-7; TCRdb returns TRBD2, unconfirmable since there is no DNA. CDR1 is SGHNT, CDR2 YYREEE, per germline (reference sequence). The length of the CDR3 is 16 residues. CDR3 protein: CASSWGTSGSSYEQYF.

V is TRBV15 and J is TRBJ2-2; TCRdb lists TRBD1, though no DNA is available to test this call. The length of the CDR3 is 13 residues. Germline CDR1 reads LNHNV; CDR2 reads YYDKDF (reference sequence). The CDR3 loop reads CATSRGASGELFF.

The chain recombines TRBV19 with TRBJ2-2; no DNA is available, so the TRBD2 call from TCRdb remains unchecked. CDR1 is LNHDA and CDR2 is SQIVND in the germline V gene (reference sequence). The CDR3 consists of 19 residues. The CDR3 is CASSFLWTLAGGNTGELFF.

J is TRBJ1-5 and V is TRBV6-2 or TRBV6-3. CDR1 and CDR2 from the germline V gene are MNHEY and SVGEGT. CDR3 size: 16 residues. CDR3 protein: CASSSGDERGNQPQHF.

This chain connects TRBV28 to TRBJ2-2; TCRdb selects TRBD1, and the lack of DNA leaves this call unchecked. The CDR3 consists of 17 residues. The germline gives CDR1 MDHEN, CDR2 SYDVKM. The CDR3 protein is CASSSPPGTAGAEELFF.

The chain combines TRBV29-1 with TRBJ2-3; the TRBD1 assignment by TCRdb is unverifiable without DNA. Germline CDR1 SQVTM, CDR2 ANQGSEA. The CDR3 length is 13 residues. CDR3: CSFRGSSTDTQYF.

The chain carries TRBV5-1 and TRBJ2-7; lacking DNA, the TRBD1 call made by TCRdb goes unchecked. From germline, CDR1 is SGHRS and CDR2 YFSETQ. CDR3 length: 16 amino acids. The CDR3 here is CASSLEGAGASYEQYF.

V usage is TRBV18 and J usage is TRBJ1-2; there is no DNA to check the TCRdb D call of TRBD1. The CDR3 contains 13 residues. Germline values: CDR1 KGHSH, CDR2 LQKENI. This chain's CDR3 is CASSPDRNYGYTF.

V gene TRBV7-2 combines with J gene TRBJ2-5; TCRdb returns TRBD1, unconfirmable since there is no DNA. Germline CDR1 SGHTA, CDR2 FQGNSA. The CDR3 length is 16 residues. This CDR3 is CASSSTGAGAQETQYF.